These 11 T cell receptor beta chains were sequenced from one sample in a study of CXCR3-negative and CXCR3-positive naive CD8 T cells. TRB cDNA libraries were made by UMI-labeled 5' RACE. From the 5' RACE reads, TCRdb lists one entry per CDR3 protein and no DNA. This sample's table has over 100,000 distinct CDR3 sequences. The specimen was naive CXCR3- CD8+ T cells from blood. Indicated subset: CD45RO-CCR7+CD27+CD95- naive CD8+ T cells lacking CXCR3 (TNR3-). All receptors derive from a human donor in good health. Some clones in this sample may be carry-over from other donors' samples.

CDR3 amino acids: CASSFDIAGWGYTF. The V call is TRBV27, the J call TRBJ1-2. Looked up from germline, CDR1 is MNHEY and CDR2 is SMNVEV (reference sequence). The CDR3 spans 14 residues.

The V gene is TRBV20-1, the J gene TRBJ2-2. The germline CDR1 and CDR2 sequences are DFQATT and SNEGSKA (reference sequence). The CDR3 length is 13 residues. The CDR3 region is CSASHWDTGELFF.

CDR3 sequence reads: CSVGQGSREQYF. The V gene is TRBV29-1, the J gene TRBJ2-7; TCRdb's D call, TRBD1, is unchecked because there is no DNA. The CDR3 length is 12 residues. Germline V gene lookup returns CDR1 SQVTM and CDR2 ANQGSEA.

V gene TRBV6-2 or TRBV6-3 combines with J gene TRBJ2-7. This CDR3 has 11 residues. Germline CDR1 and CDR2: MNHEY and SVGEGT. This CDR3 reads CASSGNYEQYF.

The V call is TRBV28, the J call TRBJ2-7; TCRdb selects TRBD2, and the lack of DNA leaves this call unchecked. This CDR3 spans 13 amino acids. CDR1 is MDHEN and CDR2 is SYDVKM in the germline V gene. The CDR3 loop is CASSPRGLPNQYF.

CDR3: CASSISHPELFF. The chain couples TRBV28 to TRBJ2-2. This CDR3 spans 12 amino acids. Germline loops: CDR1 MDHEN, CDR2 SYDVKM.

The CDR3 reads CASSEGQLNTEAFF. The chain combines TRBV6-1 with TRBJ1-1; there is no DNA to check the TCRdb D call of TRBD1. Germline CDR1 is MNHNS and CDR2 is SASEGT. There are 14 residues in the CDR3.

The chain links TRBV7-2 to TRBJ2-7; TCRdb's D call, TRBD2, is unchecked because there is no DNA. The CDR3 totals 14 residues. The germline CDR1 and CDR2 sequences are SGHTA and FQGNSA. This CDR3 is CASSSGTSAYEQYF.

The chain is built from TRBV10-3 and TRBJ2-7; with no DNA, the TCRdb D assignment of TRBD1 cannot be verified. Germline CDR1 and CDR2: ENHRY and SYGVKD. The CDR3 has 14 residues. The CDR3 loop reads CAISESTGGYEQYF.

The chain links TRBV11-2 to TRBJ2-7; checking the TCRdb D call of TRBD1 is not possible without DNA. The CDR3 totals 15 residues. Germline V gene data show CDR1 as SGHAT and CDR2 as FQNNGV. The chain's CDR3 is CASSDRTGAPYEQYF.

This chain links TRBV29-1 with TRBJ2-4; TCRdb gives TRBD1 as the D gene, but with no DNA this cannot be confirmed. The CDR3 has 16 residues. Germline values: CDR1 SQVTM, CDR2 ANQGSEA. The CDR3: CSVGGGTGRSKNIQYF. The variable domain in full, completed from reference TRBV29-1 and TRBJ2-4, reads SAVISQKPSRDICQRGTSLTIQCQVDSQVTMMFWYRQQPGQSLTLIATANQGSEATYESGFVIDKFPISRPNLTFSTLTVSNMSPEDSSIYLCSVGGGTGRSKNIQYFGAGTRLSVL.